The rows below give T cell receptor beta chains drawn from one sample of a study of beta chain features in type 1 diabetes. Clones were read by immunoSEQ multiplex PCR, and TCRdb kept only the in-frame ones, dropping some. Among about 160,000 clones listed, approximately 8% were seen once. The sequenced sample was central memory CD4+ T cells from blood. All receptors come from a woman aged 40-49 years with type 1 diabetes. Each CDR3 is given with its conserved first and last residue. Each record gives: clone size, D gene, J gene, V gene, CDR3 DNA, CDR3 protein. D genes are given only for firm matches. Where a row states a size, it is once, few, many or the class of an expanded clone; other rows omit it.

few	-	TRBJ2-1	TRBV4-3	TGCGCCAGCAGCCAAAACCCGACAGACAATGAGCAGTTCTTC	CASSQNPTDNEQFF
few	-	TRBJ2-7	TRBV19	TGTGCCAGTAAGGGGGATACCTATTCCTACGAGCAGTACTTC	CASKGDTYSYEQYF
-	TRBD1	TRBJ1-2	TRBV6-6	TGTGCCAGCAGTAACCGGGACAGAGGGGTCTATGGCTACACCTTC	CASSNRDRGVYGYTF
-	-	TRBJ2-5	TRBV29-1	TGCAGCGCTCGCGGCAGAATCCAAGAGACCCAGTACTTC	CSARGRIQETQYF
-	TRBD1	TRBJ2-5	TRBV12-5	TGTGCTAGTGGCCTGGACAGGACGACCCAGTACTTC	CASGLDRTTQYF
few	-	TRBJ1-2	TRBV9	TGTGCCAGCAGCGTAGGCCCTTATCCGGGTTATTCGGACTATGGCTACACCTTC	CASSVGPYPGYSDYGYTF
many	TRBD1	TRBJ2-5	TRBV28	TGTGCCAGCAGCGTACCAGGGGGCCGGCAGACCCAGTACTTC	CASSVPGGRQTQYF
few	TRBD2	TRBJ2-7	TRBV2	TGTGCCAGCAGACTAGCGGTAGAGTGGGAGCAGTACTTC	CASRLAVEWEQYF
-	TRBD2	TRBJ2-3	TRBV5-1	TGCGCCAGCAGCGGACAGCCTAGCGGGAATCCAGATACGCAGTATTTT	CASSGQPSGNPDTQYF
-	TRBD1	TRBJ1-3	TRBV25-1	TGTGCCAGCAGTAAGACAGGGGTGTCTGGAAACACCATATATTTT	CASSKTGVSGNTIYF
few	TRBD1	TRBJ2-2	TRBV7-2	TGTGCCAGCAGCTCGCGGCCCGGGACAGGGGGCAACACCGGGGAGCTGTTTTTT	CASSSRPGTGGNTGELFF
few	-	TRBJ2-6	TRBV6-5	TGTGCCAGCAGTTGGGCTGACCGCTCTGGGGCCAACGTCCTGACTTTC	CASSWADRSGANVLTF
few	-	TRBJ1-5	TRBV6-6	TGTGCCAGCAGGGACCGGGGTCAATCCCAGCCCCAGCATTTT	CASRDRGQSQPQHF
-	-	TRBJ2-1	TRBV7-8	TGTGCCAGCAGCTTAGGCCCCCCTAGCAATGAGCAGTTCTTC	CASSLGPPSNEQFF
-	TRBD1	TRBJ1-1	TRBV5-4	TGTGCCAGCACCCATGGACAGGGGAAAACTGAAGCTTTCTTT	CASTHGQGKTEAFF
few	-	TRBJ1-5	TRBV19	TGTGCCAGTAGTATAGATGGCGAAACAGGTACCCGAGCCAATCAGCCCCAGCATTTT	CASSIDGETGTRANQPQHF
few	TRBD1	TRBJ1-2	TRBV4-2	TGTGCCAGCAGCCCCACCGGGACAGGGACCGCAAGCTATGGCTACACCTTC	CASSPTGTGTASYGYTF